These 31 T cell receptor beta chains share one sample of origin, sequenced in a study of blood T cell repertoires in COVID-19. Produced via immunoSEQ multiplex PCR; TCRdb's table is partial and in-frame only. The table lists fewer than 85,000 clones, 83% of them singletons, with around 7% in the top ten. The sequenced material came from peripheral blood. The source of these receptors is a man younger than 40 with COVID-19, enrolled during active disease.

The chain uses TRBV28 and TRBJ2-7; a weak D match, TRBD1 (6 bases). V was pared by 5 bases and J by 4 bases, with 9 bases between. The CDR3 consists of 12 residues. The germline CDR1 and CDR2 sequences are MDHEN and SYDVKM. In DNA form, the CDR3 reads TGTGCCAGCAGTGTGACAGGTTACGAGCAGTACTTC. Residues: CASSVTGYEQYF.

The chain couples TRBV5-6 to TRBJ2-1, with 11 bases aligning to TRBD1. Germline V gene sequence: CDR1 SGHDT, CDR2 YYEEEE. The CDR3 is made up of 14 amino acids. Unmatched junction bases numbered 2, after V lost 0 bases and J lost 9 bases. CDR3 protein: CASSLAGTGGEQFF. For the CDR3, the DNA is TGTGCCAGCAGCTTGGCGGGGACAGGGGGTGAGCAGTTCTTC. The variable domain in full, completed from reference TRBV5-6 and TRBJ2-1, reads DAGVTQSPTHLIKTRGQQVTLRCSPKSGHDTVSWYQQALGQGPQFIFQYYEEEERQRGNFPDRFSGHQFPNYSSELNVNALLLGDSALYLCASSLAGTGGEQFFGPGTRLTVL.

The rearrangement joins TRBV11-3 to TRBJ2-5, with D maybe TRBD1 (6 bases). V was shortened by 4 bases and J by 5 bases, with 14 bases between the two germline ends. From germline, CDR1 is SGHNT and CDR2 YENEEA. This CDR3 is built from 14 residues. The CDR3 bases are TGTGCCAGCAGCTCCAACAGGGATGGCGAGACCCAGTACTTC. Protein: CASSSNRDGETQYF.

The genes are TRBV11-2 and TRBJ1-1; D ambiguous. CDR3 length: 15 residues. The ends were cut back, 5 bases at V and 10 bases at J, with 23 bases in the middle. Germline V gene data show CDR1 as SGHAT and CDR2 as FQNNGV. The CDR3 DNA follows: TGTGCCAGCAGCCCTTCCGGGCGGGGAGGTTTCGGAGCTTTCTTT. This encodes CASSPSGRGGFGAFF.

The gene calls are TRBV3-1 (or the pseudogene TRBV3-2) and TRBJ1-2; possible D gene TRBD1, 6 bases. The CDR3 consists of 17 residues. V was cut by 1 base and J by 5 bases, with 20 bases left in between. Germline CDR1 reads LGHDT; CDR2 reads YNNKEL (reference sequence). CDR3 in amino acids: CASSQATGTPSGYGYTF. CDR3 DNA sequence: TGTGCCAGCAGCCAAGCCACAGGGACGCCTAGTGGGTATGGCTACACCTTC.

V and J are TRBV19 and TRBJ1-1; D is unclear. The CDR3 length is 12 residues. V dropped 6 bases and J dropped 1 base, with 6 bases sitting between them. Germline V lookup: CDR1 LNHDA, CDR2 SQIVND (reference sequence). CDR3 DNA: TGTGCCAGTAGACGGTGGAACACTGAAGCTTTCTTT. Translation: CASRRWNTEAFF.

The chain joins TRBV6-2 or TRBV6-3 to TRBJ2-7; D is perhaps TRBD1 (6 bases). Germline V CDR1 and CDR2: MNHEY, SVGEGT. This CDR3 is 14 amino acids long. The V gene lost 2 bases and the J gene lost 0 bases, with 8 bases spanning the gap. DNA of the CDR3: TGTGCCAGCAGTTACCGGGACAACTCCTACGAGCAGTACTTC. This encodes CASSYRDNSYEQYF.

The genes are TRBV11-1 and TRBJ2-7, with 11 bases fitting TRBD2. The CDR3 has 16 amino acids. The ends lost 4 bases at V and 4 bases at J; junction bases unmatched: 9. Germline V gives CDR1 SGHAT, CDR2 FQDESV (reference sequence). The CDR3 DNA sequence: TGTGCCAGCAGCTACCGGACTAGCGGGCTCCTGTACGAGCAGTACTTC. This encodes CASSYRTSGLLYEQYF.

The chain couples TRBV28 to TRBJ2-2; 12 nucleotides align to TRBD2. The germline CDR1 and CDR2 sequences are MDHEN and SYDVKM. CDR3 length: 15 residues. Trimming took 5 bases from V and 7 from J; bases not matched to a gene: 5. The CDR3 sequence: CASSRLAGVNGELFF. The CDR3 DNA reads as TGTGCCAGCAGTAGACTAGCGGGAGTTAACGGGGAGCTGTTTTTT. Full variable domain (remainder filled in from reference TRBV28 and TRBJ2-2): DVKVTQSSRYLVKRTGEKVFLECVQDMDHENMFWYRQDPGLGLRLIYFSYDVKMKEKGDIPEGYSVSREKKERFSLILESASTNQTSMYLCASSRLAGVNGELFFGEGSRLTVL.

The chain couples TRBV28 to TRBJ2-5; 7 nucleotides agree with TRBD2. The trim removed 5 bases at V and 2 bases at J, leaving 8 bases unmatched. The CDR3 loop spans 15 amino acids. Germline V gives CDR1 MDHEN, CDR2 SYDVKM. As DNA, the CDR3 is TGTGCCAGCAGTATCCCATCTAGCGGACAAGAGACCCAGTACTTC. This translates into CASSIPSSGQETQYF.

CDR3: CASSWTSYNSPLHF. In DNA, the CDR3 is TGTGCCAGCAGCTGGACAAGTTATAATTCACCCCTCCACTTT. The chain couples TRBV5-6 to TRBJ1-6; D possibly corresponds to TRBD1 (5 bases). CDR1 and CDR2 (germline): SGHDT, YYEEEE. The germline V and J ends were trimmed by 3 bases and 4 bases, with 8 bases remaining between them. The CDR3 extends over 14 amino acids.

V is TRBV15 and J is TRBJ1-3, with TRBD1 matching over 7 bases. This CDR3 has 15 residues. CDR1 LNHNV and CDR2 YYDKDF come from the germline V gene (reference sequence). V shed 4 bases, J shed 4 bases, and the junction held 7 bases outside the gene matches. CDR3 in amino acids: CATSISTGDGNTIYF. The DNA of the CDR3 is TGTGCCACCAGCATCAGCACAGGGGACGGAAACACCATATATTTT.

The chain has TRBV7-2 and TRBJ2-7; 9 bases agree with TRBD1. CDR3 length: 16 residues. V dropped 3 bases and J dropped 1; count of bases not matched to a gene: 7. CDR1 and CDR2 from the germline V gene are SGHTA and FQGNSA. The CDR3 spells CASSFYGTGRSYEQYF. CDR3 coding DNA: TGTGCCAGCAGCTTCTATGGGACAGGGAGGTCCTACGAGCAGTACTTC.

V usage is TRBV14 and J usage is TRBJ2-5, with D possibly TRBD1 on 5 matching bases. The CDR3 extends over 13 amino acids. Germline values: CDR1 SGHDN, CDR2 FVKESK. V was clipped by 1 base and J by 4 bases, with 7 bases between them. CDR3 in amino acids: CASSQVRGETQYF. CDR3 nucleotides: TGTGCCAGCAGCCAAGTTAGGGGAGAGACCCAGTACTTC.

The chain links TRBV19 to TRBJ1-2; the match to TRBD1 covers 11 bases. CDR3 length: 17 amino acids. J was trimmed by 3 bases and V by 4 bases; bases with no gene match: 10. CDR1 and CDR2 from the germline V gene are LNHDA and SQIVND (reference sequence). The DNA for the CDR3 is TGTGCCAGTAGTACCCGGACAGGGGGCGCATTCGACTATGGCTACACCTTC. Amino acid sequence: CASSTRTGGAFDYGYTF.

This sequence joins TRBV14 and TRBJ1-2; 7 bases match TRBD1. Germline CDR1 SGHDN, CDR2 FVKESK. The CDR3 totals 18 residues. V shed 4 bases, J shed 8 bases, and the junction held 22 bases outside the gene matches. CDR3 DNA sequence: TGTGCCAGCAGCCGTAATACGGGACAGTCCGAATTCGTAAGAGGCTACACCTTC. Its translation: CASSRNTGQSEFVRGYTF.

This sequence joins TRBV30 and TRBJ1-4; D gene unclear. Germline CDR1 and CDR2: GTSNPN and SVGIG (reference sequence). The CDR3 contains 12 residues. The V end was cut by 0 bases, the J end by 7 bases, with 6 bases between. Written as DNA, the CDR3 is TGTGCCTGGAGTGTCCTCGGTGAAAAACTGTTTTTT. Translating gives CAWSVLGEKLFF. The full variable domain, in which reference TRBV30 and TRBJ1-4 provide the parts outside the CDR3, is SQTIHQWPATLVQPVGSPLSLECTVEGTSNPNLYWYRQAAGRGLQLLFYSVGIGQISSEVPQNLSASRPQDRQFILSSKKLLLSDSGFYLCAWSVLGEKLFFGSGTQLSVL.

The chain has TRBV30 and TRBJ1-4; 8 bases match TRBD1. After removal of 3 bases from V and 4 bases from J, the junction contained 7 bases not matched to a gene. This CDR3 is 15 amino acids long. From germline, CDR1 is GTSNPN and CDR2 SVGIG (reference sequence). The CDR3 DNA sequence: TGTGCCTGGAGAAACCCGGACAGGGATAATGAAAAACTGTTTTTT. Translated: CAWRNPDRDNEKLFF.

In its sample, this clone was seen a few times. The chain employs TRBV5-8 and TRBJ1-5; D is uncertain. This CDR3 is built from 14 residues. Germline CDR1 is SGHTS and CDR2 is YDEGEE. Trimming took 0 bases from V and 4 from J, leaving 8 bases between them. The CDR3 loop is CASSLEHQNQPQHF. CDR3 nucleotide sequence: TGTGCCAGCAGCTTGGAACATCAGAATCAGCCCCAGCATTTT.

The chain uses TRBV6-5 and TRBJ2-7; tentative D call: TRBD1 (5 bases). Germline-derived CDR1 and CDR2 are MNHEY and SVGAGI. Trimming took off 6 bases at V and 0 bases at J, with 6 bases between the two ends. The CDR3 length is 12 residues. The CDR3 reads CASRDTSYEQYF. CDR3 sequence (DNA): TGTGCCAGCAGGGACACCTCCTACGAGCAGTACTTC.

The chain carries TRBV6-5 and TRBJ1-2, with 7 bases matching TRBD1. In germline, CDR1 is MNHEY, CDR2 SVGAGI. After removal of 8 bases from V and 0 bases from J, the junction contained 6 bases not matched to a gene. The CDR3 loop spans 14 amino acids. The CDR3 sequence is CASGTGTANYGYTF. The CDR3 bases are TGTGCCAGCGGGACGGGGACAGCTAACTATGGCTACACCTTC.

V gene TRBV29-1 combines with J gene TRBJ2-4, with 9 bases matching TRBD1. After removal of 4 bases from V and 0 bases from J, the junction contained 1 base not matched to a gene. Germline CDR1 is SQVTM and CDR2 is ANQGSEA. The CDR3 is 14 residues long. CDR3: CSVVQGAAKNIQYF. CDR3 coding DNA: TGCAGCGTTGTACAGGGGGCAGCCAAAAACATTCAGTACTTC. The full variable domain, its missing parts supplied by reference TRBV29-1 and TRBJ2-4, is SAVISQKPSRDICQRGTSLTIQCQVDSQVTMMFWYRQQPGQSLTLIATANQGSEATYESGFVIDKFPISRPNLTFSTLTVSNMSPEDSSIYLCSVVQGAAKNIQYFGAGTRLSVL.

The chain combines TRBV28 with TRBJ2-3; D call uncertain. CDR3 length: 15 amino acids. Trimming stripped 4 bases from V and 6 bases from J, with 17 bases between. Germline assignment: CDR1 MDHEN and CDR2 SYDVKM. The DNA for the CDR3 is TGTGCCAGCAGTTCGAACCCACATCCAGCGGATACGCAGTATTTT. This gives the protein CASSSNPHPADTQYF.

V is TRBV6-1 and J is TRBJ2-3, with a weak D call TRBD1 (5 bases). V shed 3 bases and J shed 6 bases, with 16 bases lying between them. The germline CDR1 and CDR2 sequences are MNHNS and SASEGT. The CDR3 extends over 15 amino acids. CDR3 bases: TGTGCCAGCAGTGAGTGGGATCGCAAGGGGGATACGCAGTATTTT. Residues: CASSEWDRKGDTQYF.

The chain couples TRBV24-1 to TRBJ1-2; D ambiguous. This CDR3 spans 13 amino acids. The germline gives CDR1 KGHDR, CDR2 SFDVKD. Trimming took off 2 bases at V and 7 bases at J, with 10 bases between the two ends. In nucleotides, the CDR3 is TGTGCCACCAGTGATTCAGGTGAATTTGGCTACACCTTC. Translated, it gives CATSDSGEFGYTF.

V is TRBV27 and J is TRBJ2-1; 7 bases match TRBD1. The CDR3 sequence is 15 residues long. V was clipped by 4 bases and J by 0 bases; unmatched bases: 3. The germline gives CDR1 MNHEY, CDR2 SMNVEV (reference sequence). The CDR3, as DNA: TGTGCCAGCAGTTCGACAGGGAGCTCCTACAATGAGCAGTTCTTC. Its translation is CASSSTGSSYNEQFF.

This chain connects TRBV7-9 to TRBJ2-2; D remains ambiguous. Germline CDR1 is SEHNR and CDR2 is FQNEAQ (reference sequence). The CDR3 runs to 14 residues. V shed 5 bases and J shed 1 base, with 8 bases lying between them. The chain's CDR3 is CASSHSGNTGELFF. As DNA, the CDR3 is TGTGCCAGCAGCCACTCGGGGAACACCGGGGAGCTGTTTTTT. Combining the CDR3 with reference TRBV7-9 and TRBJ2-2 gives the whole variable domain DTGVSQNPRHKITKRGQNVTFRCDPISEHNRLYWYRQTLGQGPEFLTYFQNEAQLEKSRLLSDRFSAERPKGSFSTLEIQRTEQGDSAMYLCASSHSGNTGELFFGEGSRLTVL.

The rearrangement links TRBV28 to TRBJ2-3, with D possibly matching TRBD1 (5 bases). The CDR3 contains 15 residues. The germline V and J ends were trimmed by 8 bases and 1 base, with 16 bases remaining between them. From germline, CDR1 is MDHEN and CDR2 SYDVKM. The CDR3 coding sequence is TGTGCCAGCGGCCCTGGGGCAGGACGCACAGATACGCAGTATTTT. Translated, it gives CASGPGAGRTDTQYF.

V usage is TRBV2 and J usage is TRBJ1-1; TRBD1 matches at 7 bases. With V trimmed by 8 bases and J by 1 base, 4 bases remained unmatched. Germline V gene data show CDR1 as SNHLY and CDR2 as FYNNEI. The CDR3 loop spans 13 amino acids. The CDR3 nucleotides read TGTGCCAGCCAGGGACAGCCGAACACTGAAGCTTTCTTT. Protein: CASQGQPNTEAFF.

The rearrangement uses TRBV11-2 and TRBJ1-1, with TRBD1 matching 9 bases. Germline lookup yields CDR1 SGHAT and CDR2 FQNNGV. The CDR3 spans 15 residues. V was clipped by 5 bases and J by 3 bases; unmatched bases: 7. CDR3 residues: CASSNLGQGHTEAFF. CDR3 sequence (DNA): TGTGCCAGCAGCAACCTCGGACAGGGGCACACTGAAGCTTTCTTT. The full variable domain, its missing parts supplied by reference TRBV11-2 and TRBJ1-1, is EAGVAQSPRYKIIEKRQSVAFWCNPISGHATLYWYQQILGQGPKLLIQFQNNGVVDDSQLPKDRFSAERLKGVDSTLKIQPAKLEDSAVYLCASSNLGQGHTEAFFGQGTRLTVV.

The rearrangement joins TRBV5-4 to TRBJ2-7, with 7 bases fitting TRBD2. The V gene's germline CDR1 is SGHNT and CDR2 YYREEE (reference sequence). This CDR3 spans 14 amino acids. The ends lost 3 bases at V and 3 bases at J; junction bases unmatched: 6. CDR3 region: CASSWEGLSYEQYF. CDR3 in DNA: TGTGCCAGCAGCTGGGAGGGACTGAGCTACGAGCAGTACTTC.